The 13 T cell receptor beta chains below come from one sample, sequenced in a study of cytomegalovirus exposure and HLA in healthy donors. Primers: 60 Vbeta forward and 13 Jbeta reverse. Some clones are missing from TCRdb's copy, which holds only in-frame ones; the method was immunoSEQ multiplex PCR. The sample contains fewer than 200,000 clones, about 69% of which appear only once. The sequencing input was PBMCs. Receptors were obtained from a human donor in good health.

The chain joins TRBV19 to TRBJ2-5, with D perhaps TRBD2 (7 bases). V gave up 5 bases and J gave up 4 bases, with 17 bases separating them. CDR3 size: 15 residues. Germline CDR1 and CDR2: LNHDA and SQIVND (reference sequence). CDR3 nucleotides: TGTGCCAGTAGTGCAAGGGGGGGCGTCGGAGAGACCCAGTACTTC. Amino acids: CASSARGGVGETQYF. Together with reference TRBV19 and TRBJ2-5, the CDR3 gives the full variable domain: DGGITQSPKYLFRKEGQNVTLSCEQNLNHDAMYWYRQDPGQGLRLIYYSQIVNDFQKGDIAEGYSVSREKKESFPLTVTSAQKNPTAFYLCASSARGGVGETQYFGPGTRLLVL.

Written as DNA, the CDR3 is TGCGCCAGCAGCCAGGCCCCGGGACAGGAAGGGTACGAGCAGTACTTC. Amino acid sequence: CASSQAPGQEGYEQYF. J is TRBJ2-7 and V is TRBV4-3; 8 bases fit TRBD1. The CDR3 covers 16 residues. V shed 3 bases, J shed 4 bases, and the junction held 11 bases outside the gene matches. Germline CDR1 LGHNA, CDR2 YSLEER.

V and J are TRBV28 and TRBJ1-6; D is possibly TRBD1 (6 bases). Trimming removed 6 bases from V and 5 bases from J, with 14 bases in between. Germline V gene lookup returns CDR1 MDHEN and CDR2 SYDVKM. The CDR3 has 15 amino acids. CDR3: CASSPPQGNNSPLHF. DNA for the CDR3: TGTGCCAGCAGCCCACCTCAGGGGAATAATTCACCCCTCCACTTT.

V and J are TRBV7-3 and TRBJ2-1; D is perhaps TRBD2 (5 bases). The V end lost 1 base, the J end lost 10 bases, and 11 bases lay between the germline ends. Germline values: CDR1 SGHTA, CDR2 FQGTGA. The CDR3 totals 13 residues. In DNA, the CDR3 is TGTGCCAGCAGCTTAAGAGGGAGCAGGGAGCAGTTCTTC. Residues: CASSLRGSREQFF.

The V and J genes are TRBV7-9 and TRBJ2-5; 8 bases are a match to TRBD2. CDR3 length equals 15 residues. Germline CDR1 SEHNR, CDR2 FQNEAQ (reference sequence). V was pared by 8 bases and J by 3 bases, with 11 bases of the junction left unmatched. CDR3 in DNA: TGTGCCAGCTACGATTTCGGGGGGGCGAAAGAGACCCAGTACTTC. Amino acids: CASYDFGGAKETQYF.

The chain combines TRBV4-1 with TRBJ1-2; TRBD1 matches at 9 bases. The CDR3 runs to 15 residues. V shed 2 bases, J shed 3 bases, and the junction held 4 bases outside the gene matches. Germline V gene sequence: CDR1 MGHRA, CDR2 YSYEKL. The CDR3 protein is CASSQQTGGDYGYTF. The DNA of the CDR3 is TGCGCCAGCAGCCAACAGACAGGGGGGGACTATGGCTACACCTTC.

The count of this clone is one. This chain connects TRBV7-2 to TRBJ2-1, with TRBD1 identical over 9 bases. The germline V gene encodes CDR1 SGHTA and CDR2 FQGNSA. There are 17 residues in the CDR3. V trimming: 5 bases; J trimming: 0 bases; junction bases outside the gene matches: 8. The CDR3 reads CASSPGTGSNSYNEQFF. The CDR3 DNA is TGTGCCAGCAGCCCGGGGACAGGGTCAAACTCCTACAATGAGCAGTTCTTC.

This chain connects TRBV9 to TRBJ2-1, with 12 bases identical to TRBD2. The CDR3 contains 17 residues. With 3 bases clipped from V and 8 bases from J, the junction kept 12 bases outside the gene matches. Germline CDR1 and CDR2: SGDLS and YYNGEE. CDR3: CASSASSGLAGTDEQFF. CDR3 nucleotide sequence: TGTGCCAGCAGCGCCTCCTCTGGACTAGCGGGAACTGATGAGCAGTTCTTC.

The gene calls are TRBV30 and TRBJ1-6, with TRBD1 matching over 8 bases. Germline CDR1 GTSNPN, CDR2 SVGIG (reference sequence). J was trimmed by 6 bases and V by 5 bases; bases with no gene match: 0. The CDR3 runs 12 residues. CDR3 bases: TGTGCCTGGGACAGGGGTAATTCACCCCTCCACTTT. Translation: CAWDRGNSPLHF.

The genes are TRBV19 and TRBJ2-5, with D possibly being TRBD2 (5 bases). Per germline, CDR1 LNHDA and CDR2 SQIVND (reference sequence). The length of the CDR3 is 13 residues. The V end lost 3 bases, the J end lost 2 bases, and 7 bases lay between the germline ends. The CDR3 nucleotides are TGTGCCAGTAGTATTGGGAGACAAGAGACCCAGTACTTC. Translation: CASSIGRQETQYF.

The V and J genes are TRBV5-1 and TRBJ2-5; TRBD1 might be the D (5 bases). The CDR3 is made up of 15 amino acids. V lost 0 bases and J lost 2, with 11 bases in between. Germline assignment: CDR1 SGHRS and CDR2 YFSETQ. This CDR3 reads CASSLEGWTQETQYF. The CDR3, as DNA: TGCGCCAGCAGCTTGGAGGGGTGGACGCAAGAGACCCAGTACTTC.

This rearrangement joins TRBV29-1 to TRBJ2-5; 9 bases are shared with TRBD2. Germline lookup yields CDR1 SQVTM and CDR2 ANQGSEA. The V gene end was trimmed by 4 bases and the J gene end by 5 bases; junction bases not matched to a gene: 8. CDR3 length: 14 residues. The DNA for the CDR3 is TGCAGCGTTGGGATAGCGGGGGCTCTCGAGACCCAGTACTTC. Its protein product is CSVGIAGALETQYF.

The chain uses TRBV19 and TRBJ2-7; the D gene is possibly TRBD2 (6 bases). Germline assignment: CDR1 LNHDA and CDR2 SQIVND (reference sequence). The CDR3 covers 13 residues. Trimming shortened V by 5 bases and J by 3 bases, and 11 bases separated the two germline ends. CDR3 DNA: TGTGCCAGTAGTGTGCGGGATTTCTACGAGCAGTACTTC. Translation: CASSVRDFYEQYF.